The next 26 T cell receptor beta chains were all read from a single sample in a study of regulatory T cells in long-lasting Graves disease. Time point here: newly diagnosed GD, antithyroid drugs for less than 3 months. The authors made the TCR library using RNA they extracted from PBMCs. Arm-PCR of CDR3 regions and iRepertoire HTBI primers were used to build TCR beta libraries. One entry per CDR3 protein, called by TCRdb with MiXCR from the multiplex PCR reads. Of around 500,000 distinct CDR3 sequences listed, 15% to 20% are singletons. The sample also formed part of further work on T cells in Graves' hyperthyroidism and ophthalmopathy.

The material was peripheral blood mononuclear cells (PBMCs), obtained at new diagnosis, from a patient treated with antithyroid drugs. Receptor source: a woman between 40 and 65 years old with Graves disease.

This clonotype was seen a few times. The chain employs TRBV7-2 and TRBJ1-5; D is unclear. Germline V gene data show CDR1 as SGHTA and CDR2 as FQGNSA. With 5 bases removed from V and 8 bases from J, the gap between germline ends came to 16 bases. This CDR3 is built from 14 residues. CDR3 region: CASSRDTLFEPQHF. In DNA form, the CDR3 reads TGTGCCAGCAGCCGAGACACCCTTTTCGAGCCCCAGCATTTT. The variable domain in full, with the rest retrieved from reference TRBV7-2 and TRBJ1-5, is GAGVSQSPSNKVTEKGKDVELRCDPISGHTALYWYRQSLGQGLEFLIYFQGNSAPDKSGLPSDRFSAERTGGSVSTLTIQRTQQEDSAVYLCASSRDTLFEPQHFGDGTRLSIL.

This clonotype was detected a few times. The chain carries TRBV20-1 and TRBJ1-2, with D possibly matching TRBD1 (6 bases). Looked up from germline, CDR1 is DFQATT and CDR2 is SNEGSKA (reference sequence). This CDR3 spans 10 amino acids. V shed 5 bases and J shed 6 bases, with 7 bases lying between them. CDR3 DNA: TGCAGTGCTGAGGGGGATGGCTACACCTTC. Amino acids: CSAEGDGYTF.

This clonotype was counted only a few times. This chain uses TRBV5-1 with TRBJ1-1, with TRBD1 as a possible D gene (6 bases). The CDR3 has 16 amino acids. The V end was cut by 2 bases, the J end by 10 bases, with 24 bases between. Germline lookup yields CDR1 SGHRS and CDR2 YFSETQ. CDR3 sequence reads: CASSFPLEGEGAGAFF. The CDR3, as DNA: TGCGCCAGCAGCTTCCCGCTAGAGGGGGAGGGAGCGGGAGCTTTCTTT. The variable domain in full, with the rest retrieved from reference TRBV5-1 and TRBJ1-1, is KAGVTQTPRYLIKTRGQQVTLSCSPISGHRSVSWYQQTPGQGLQFLFEYFSETQRNKGNFPGRFSGRQFSNSRSEMNVSTLELGDSALYLCASSFPLEGEGAGAFFGQGTRLTVV.

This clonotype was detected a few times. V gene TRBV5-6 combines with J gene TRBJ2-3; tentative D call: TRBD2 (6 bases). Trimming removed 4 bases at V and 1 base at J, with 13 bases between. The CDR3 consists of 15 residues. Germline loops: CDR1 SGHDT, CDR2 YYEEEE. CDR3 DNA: TGTGCCAGCAGCAGGGTGGAGGGGCGCACAGATACGCAGTATTTT. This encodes CASSRVEGRTDTQYF.

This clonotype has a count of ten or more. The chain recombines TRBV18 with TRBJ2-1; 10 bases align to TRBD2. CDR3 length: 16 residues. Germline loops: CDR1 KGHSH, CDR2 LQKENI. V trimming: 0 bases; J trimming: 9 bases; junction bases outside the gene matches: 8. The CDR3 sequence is CASSPPSSGGLAEQFF. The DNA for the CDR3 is TGTGCCAGCTCACCACCTAGTAGCGGGGGGCTCGCTGAGCAGTTCTTC. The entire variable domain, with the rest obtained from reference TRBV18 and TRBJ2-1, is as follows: NAGVMQNPRHLVRRRGQEARLRCSPMKGHSHVYWYRQLPEEGLKFMVYLQKENIIDESGMPKERFSAEFPKEGPSILRIQQVVRGDSAAYFCASSPPSSGGLAEQFFGPGTRLTVL.

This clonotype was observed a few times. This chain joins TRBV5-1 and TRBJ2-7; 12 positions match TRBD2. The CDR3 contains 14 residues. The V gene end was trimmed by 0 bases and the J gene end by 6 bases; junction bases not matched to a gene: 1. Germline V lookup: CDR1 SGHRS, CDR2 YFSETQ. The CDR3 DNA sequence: TGCGCCAGCAGCTTGGCGACTAGCGGGGGCGAGCAGTACTTC. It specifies CASSLATSGGEQYF. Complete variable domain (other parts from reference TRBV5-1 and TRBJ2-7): KAGVTQTPRYLIKTRGQQVTLSCSPISGHRSVSWYQQTPGQGLQFLFEYFSETQRNKGNFPGRFSGRQFSNSRSEMNVSTLELGDSALYLCASSLATSGGEQYFGPGTRLTVT.

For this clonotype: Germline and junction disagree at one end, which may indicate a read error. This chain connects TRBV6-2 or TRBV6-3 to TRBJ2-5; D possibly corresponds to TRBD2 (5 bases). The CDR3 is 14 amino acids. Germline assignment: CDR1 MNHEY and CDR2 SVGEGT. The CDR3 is CASSESGIAETQYF. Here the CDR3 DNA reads TGCGCCAGCAGTGAGTCGGGGATAGCGGAGACCCAGTACTTC.

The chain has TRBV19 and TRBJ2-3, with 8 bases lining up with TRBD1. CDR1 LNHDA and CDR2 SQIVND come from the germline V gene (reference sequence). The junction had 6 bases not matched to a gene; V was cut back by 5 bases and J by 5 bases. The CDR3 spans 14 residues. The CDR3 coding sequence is TGTGCCAGTAGTCCGCGACAGGGGAGAGATACGCAGTATTTT. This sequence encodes CASSPRQGRDTQYF.

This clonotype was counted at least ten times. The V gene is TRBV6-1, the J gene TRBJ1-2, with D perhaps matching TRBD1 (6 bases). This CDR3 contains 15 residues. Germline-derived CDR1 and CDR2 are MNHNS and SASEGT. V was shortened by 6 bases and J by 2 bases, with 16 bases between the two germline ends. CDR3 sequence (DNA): TGTGCCAGCAGGGGAGGTAACGGGACAAACTATGGCTACACCTTC. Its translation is CASRGGNGTNYGYTF.

CDR3 in DNA: TGCGCCAGCAGCTTTACTCAGGCCTCACCCCTCCACTTT. Translating gives CASSFTQASPLHF. The V call is TRBV5-1, the J call TRBJ1-6; D not resolved. The CDR3 has 13 amino acids. The V gene's germline CDR1 is SGHRS and CDR2 YFSETQ. The V end was cut by 2 bases, the J end by 10 bases, with 10 bases between.

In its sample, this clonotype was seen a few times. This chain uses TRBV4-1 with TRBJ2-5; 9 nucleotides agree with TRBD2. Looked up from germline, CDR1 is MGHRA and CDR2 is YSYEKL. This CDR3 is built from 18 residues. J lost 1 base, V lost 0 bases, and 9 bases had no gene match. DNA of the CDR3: TGCGCCAGCAGCCAAGATCCCCTAGCGGGGCTGTTCCAAGAGACCCAGTACTTC. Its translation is CASSQDPLAGLFQETQYF.

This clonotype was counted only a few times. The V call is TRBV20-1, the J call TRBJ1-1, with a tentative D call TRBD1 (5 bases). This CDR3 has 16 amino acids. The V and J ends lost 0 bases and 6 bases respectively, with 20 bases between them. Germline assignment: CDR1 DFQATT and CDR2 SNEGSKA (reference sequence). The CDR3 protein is CSARDLEGESGAEAFF. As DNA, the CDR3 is TGCAGTGCTAGAGATCTGGAAGGGGAGTCTGGTGCTGAAGCTTTCTTT.

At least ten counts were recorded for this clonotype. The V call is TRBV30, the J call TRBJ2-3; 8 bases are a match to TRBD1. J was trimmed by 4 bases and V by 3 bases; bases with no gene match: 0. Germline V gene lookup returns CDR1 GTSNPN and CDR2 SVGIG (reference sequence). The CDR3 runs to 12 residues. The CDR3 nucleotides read TGTGCCTGGAGCAGGGGGCCAGATACGCAGTATTTT. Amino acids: CAWSRGPDTQYF.

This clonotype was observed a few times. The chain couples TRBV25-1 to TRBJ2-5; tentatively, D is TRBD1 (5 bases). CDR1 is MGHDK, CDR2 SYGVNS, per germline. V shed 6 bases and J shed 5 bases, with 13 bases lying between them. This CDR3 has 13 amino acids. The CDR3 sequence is CASRPWTPETQYF. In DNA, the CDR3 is TGTGCCAGCAGACCATGGACACCGGAGACCCAGTACTTC. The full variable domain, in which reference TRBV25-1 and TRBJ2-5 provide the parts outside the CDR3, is EADIYQTPRYLVIGTGKKITLECSQTMGHDKMYWYQQDPGMELHLIHYSYGVNSTEKGDLSSESTVSRIRTEHFPLTLESARPSHTSQYLCASRPWTPETQYFGPGTRLLVL.

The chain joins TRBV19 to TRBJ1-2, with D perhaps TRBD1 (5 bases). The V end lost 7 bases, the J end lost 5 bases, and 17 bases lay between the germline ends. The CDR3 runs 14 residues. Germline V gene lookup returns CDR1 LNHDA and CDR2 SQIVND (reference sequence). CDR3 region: CASKTFGARYGYTF. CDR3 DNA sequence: TGTGCCAGTAAGACCTTCGGGGCGAGGTATGGCTACACCTTC.

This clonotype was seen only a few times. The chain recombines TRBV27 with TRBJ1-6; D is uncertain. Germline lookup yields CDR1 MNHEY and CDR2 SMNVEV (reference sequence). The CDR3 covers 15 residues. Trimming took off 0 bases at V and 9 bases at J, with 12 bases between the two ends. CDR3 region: CASSLSAILGSPLHF. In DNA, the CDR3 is TGTGCCAGCAGTTTATCCGCGATATTGGGTTCACCCCTCCACTTT.

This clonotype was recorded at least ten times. DNA for the CDR3: TGTGCCAGCAGCTTAGCTGGTCTAGCGGGGGGGGAGACCCAGTACTTC. This encodes CASSLAGLAGGETQYF. The chain combines TRBV7-9 with TRBJ2-5, with 12 positions matching TRBD2. The CDR3 is 16 residues long. V lost 0 bases and J lost 5; bases outside the gene matches: 4. CDR1 and CDR2 (germline): SEHNR, FQNEAQ (reference sequence).

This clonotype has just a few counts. The CDR3 DNA reads as TGTGCCAGCAGTCCCTTAGCCCTACCCTACGAGCAGTACTTC. Translated: CASSPLALPYEQYF. This sequence joins TRBV14 and TRBJ2-7; unclear D gene. From germline, CDR1 is SGHDN and CDR2 FVKESK. CDR3 length: 14 amino acids. Trimming pared 6 bases from V and 2 bases from J, leaving 14 bases between. The full variable domain, completed using reference TRBV14 and TRBJ2-7, is EAGVTQFPSHSVIEKGQTVTLRCDPISGHDNLYWYRRVMGKEIKFLLHFVKESKQDESGMPNNRFLAERTGGTYSTLKVQPAELEDSGVYFCASSPLALPYEQYFGPGTRLTVT.

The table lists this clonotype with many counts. This chain's CDR3 is CASSQGNMNTEAFF. In DNA, the CDR3 is TGTGCCAGCAGCCAAGGAAACATGAACACTGAAGCTTTCTTT. The chain carries TRBV3-1 and TRBJ1-1; D gene uncertain. Trimming left V 1 base short and J 0 bases short, with 6 bases between. Germline lookup yields CDR1 LGHDT and CDR2 YNNKEL (reference sequence). The CDR3 is made up of 14 amino acids.

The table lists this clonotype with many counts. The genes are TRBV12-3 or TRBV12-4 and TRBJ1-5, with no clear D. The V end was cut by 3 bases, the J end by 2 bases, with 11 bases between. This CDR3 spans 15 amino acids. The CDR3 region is CASSFGESGNQPQHF. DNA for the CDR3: TGTGCCAGCAGTTTCGGGGAATCGGGCAATCAGCCCCAGCATTTT.

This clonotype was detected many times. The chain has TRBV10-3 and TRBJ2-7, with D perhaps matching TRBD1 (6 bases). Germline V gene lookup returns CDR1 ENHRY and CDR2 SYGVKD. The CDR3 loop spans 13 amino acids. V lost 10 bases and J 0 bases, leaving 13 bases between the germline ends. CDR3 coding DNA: TGTGCCACCCGACAGGAGAGCTCCTACGAGCAGTACTTC. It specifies CATRQESSYEQYF.

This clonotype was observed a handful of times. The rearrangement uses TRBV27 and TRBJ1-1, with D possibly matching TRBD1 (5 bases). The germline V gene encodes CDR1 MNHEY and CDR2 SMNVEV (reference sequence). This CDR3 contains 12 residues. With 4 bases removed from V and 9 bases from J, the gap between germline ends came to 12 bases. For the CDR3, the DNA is TGTGCCAGCAGTTCTCTTCTGGGGCAAGCTTTCTTT. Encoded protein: CASSSLLGQAFF.

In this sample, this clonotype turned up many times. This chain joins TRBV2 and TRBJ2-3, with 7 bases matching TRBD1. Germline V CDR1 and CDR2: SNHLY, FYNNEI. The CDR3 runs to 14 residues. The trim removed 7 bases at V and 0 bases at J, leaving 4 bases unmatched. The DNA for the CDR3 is TGTGCCAGCAAACGGGACAGCAGCACAGATACGCAGTATTTT. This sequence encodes CASKRDSSTDTQYF.

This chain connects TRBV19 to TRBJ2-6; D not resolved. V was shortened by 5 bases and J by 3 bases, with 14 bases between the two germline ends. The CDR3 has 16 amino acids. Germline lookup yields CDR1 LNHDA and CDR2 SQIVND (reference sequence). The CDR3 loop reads CASSSFSRLGANVLTF. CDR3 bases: TGTGCCAGTAGTTCCTTCTCCCGCCTTGGGGCCAACGTCCTGACTTTC.

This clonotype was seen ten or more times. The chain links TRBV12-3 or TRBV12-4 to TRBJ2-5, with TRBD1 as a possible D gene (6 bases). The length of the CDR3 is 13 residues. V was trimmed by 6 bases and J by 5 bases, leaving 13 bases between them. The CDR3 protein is CASRQTGTETQYF. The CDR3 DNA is TGTGCCAGCAGGCAAACAGGGACGGAGACCCAGTACTTC.

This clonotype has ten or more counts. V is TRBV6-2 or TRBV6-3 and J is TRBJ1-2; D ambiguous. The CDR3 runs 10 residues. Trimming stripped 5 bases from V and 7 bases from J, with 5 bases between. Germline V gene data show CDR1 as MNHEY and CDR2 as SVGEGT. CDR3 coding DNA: TGTGCCAGCAGTGAGAGTGGCTACACCTTC. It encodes CASSESGYTF.